Shown below are 25 T cell receptor beta chains from a single sample sequenced in a study of blood T cell repertoires in COVID-19. The repertoire was sequenced with immunoSEQ multiplex PCR; TCRdb's copy has only in-frame clones and lacks some. The data hold roughly 230,000 clones, with approximately 81% observed a single time. The sample taken for sequencing was peripheral blood. The source of these receptors is a man aged 35-49 years with acute or convalescent COVID-19.

J is TRBJ2-3 and V is TRBV4-1, with TRBD2 matching 11 bases. The J segment lost 6 bases and the V segment lost 0 bases, leaving 8 bases of the junction unmatched. Germline values: CDR1 MGHRA, CDR2 YSYEKL. The CDR3 is 17 amino acids. The CDR3 protein is CASSQEKLAGALDTQYF. The CDR3 nucleotides are TGCGCCAGCAGCCAAGAAAAACTAGCGGGGGCTCTTGATACGCAGTATTTT.

This sequence joins TRBV5-1 and TRBJ1-1; a possible D gene is TRBD1 (5 bases). Trimming left V 0 bases short and J 1 base short, with 13 bases between. CDR1 and CDR2 from the germline V gene are SGHRS and YFSETQ. This CDR3 region has 16 residues. Here the CDR3 reads CASSLEAGYTNTEAFF. CDR3 sequence (DNA): TGCGCCAGCAGCTTGGAGGCAGGGTATACGAACACTGAAGCTTTCTTT.

The chain has TRBV7-8 and TRBJ1-5, with D unclear. The CDR3 length is 21 residues. The germline V gene encodes CDR1 SGHVS and CDR2 FQNEAQ. The V end was cut by 0 bases, the J end by 0 bases, with 24 bases between. CDR3 coding DNA: TGTGCCAGCAGCTTAGCGTACGAGCGAAGCTACCAAAGATTTAGCAATCAGCCCCAGCATTTT. Encoded protein: CASSLAYERSYQRFSNQPQHF.

This chain connects TRBV12-3 or TRBV12-4 to TRBJ1-2; TRBD1 agrees at 8 bases. The CDR3 totals 13 residues. After removal of 5 bases from V and 5 bases from J, the junction contained 4 bases not matched to a gene. Here the CDR3 DNA reads TGTGCCAGCAGTCTAGGACAGGGTTATGGCTACACCTTC. It is translated as CASSLGQGYGYTF.

This clone is a singleton in its sample. The rearrangement joins TRBV5-1 to TRBJ1-1, with TRBD1 identical over 9 bases. The CDR3 length is 14 residues. Germline V CDR1 and CDR2: SGHRS, YFSETQ. V lost 7 bases, J lost 1 base, and 5 bases stayed unmatched. CDR3 sequence reads: CASGQGSGNTEAFF. Here the CDR3 DNA reads TGCGCCAGCGGACAGGGGAGTGGGAACACTGAAGCTTTCTTT.

This clone was seen a single time. The genes are TRBV27 and TRBJ2-3, with TRBD2 matching over 9 bases. Germline V gene lookup returns CDR1 MNHEY and CDR2 SMNVEV (reference sequence). Trimming removed 4 bases from V and 2 bases from J; junction bases left unmatched: 7. The CDR3 contains 16 residues. CDR3 nucleotides: TGTGCCAGCAGTTCTCTTAGCGGGGGCAACACAGATACGCAGTATTTT. Protein: CASSSLSGGNTDTQYF.

The chain is built from TRBV4-3 and TRBJ2-3, with 9 bases identical to TRBD2. Trimming removed 5 bases from V and 1 base from J; junction bases left unmatched: 7. Germline V gene sequence: CDR1 LGHNA, CDR2 YSLEER. This CDR3 region has 16 residues. The CDR3 sequence is CASSDGLARGTDTQYF. The CDR3 DNA is TGCGCCAGCAGCGACGGACTAGCGAGGGGCACAGATACGCAGTATTTT.

The chain is built from TRBV7-3 and TRBJ1-2, with 7 positions matching TRBD1. The CDR3 covers 13 residues. The V and J ends lost 5 bases and 10 bases, in that order; junction bases with no gene match: 10. Per the germline V gene, CDR1 is SGHTA and CDR2 is FQGTGA. Here the CDR3 DNA reads TGTGCCAGCAGCCGACAGGGCCTACCCCCCTACACCTTC. Translating it yields CASSRQGLPPYTF.

This clone has just one count. The rearrangement links TRBV2 to TRBJ2-1, with TRBD1 matching 7 bases. Germline CDR1 is SNHLY and CDR2 is FYNNEI. Losses at the gene ends were 5 bases for V and 5 bases for J; bases not matched to a gene: 6. This CDR3 spans 14 amino acids. As DNA, the CDR3 is TGTGCCAGCAGTCCCGACAGGGTCCACAATGAGCAGTTCTTC. This sequence encodes CASSPDRVHNEQFF.

This clone occurred once. The genes are TRBV3-1 (or the pseudogene TRBV3-2) and TRBJ1-3, with a weak D call TRBD1 (5 bases). The CDR3 extends over 14 amino acids. Trimming shortened V by 8 bases and J by 0 bases, and 11 bases separated the two germline ends. CDR1 is LGHDT, CDR2 YNNKEL, per germline (reference sequence). CDR3 DNA sequence: TGTGCCAGCGGACGGGGGAGCTCTGGAAACACCATATATTTT. Its translation: CASGRGSSGNTIYF.

The chain joins TRBV6-1 to TRBJ1-5; no reliable D call. The germline gives CDR1 MNHNS, CDR2 SASEGT. Trimming pared 3 bases from V and 6 bases from J, leaving 12 bases between. This CDR3 region has 14 residues. As DNA, the CDR3 is TGTGCCAGCAGTGATCTAGACGGTCTTCAGCCCCAGCATTTT. The encoded protein is CASSDLDGLQPQHF.

This rearrangement joins TRBV30 to TRBJ1-2, with 12 positions matching TRBD1. The CDR3 is 14 residues long. Germline loops: CDR1 GTSNPN, CDR2 SVGIG (reference sequence). The V gene end was trimmed by 5 bases and the J gene end by 8 bases; junction bases not matched to a gene: 9. The CDR3 is CAWVGDRGLGGYTF. The CDR3 DNA is TGTGCCTGGGTGGGGGACAGGGGGCTAGGAGGCTACACCTTC.

This chain connects TRBV28 to TRBJ2-7; D is uncertain. Germline V gene lookup returns CDR1 MDHEN and CDR2 SYDVKM. There are 11 residues in the CDR3. Trimming removed 6 bases at V and 2 bases at J, with 5 bases between. In DNA form, the CDR3 reads TGTGCCAGCAGGGAGACCTACGAGCAGTACTTC. It yields the protein CASRETYEQYF.

V usage is TRBV20-1 and J usage is TRBJ1-1; unclear D gene. There are 11 residues in the CDR3. V was trimmed by 2 bases and J by 5 bases, leaving 6 bases between them. Germline CDR1 and CDR2: DFQATT and SNEGSKA (reference sequence). CDR3 nucleotide sequence: TGCAGTGCTAGACCCGGGACTGAAGCTTTCTTT. It translates to CSARPGTEAFF.

This sequence joins TRBV7-2 and TRBJ2-2; 9 nucleotides line up with TRBD2. V dropped 2 bases and J dropped 4; count of bases not matched to a gene: 5. Germline V gene sequence: CDR1 SGHTA, CDR2 FQGNSA. The CDR3 spans 16 residues. CDR3 in DNA: TGTGCCAGCAGCTTATATCCAGCGGGGGGCACCGGGGAGCTGTTTTTT. This translates into CASSLYPAGGTGELFF.

The chain uses TRBV7-2 and TRBJ1-6, with D perhaps TRBD1 (6 bases). The CDR3 runs to 15 residues. V was cut by 3 bases and J by 8 bases, with 14 bases left in between. Germline-derived CDR1 and CDR2 are SGHTA and FQGNSA. The CDR3 region has the DNA TGTGCCAGCAGCTTCGGCAGGGGAAGGGATTCACCCCTCCACTTT. This gives the protein CASSFGRGRDSPLHF.

The chain couples TRBV5-6 to TRBJ2-3, with TRBD2 matching over 13 bases. The CDR3 loop spans 16 amino acids. V dropped 3 bases and J dropped 6; count of bases not matched to a gene: 7. Germline CDR1 is SGHDT and CDR2 is YYEEEE. CDR3 DNA sequence: TGTGCCAGCAGCTCGGCGACTAGCGGGGGGTGGGATACGCAGTATTTT. Translation: CASSSATSGGWDTQYF.

The CDR3 DNA sequence: TGTGCCAGCAGCGAATACTTGGGACAGGGGACATGGGTGAACACTGAAGCTTTCTTT. Residues: CASSEYLGQGTWVNTEAFF. The rearrangement joins TRBV9 to TRBJ1-1, with 10 positions matching TRBD1. V dropped 3 bases and J dropped 0; count of bases not matched to a gene: 14. Germline-derived CDR1 and CDR2 are SGDLS and YYNGEE. The CDR3 extends over 19 amino acids.

The chain links TRBV7-3 to TRBJ2-1; possibly TRBD2 for D (7 bases). The CDR3 has 16 amino acids. The germline gives CDR1 SGHTA, CDR2 FQGTGA. V was clipped by 5 bases and J by 1 base, with 15 bases between them. CDR3 sequence (DNA): TGTGCCAGCAGCCCTTTTGGGGGGGCGTCCTACAATGAGCAGTTCTTC. It is translated as CASSPFGGASYNEQFF.

The chain uses TRBV7-9 and TRBJ1-1, with D perhaps TRBD1 (5 bases). The CDR3 consists of 13 residues. Germline V lookup: CDR1 SEHNR, CDR2 FQNEAQ (reference sequence). V was cut by 1 base and J by 5 bases, with 8 bases left in between. CDR3 nucleotides: TGTGCCAGCAGCTTAGAGGGGCCGACTGAAGCTTTCTTT. This gives the protein CASSLEGPTEAFF.

The gene calls are TRBV27 and TRBJ2-3, with 10 bases aligning to TRBD2. The germline gives CDR1 MNHEY, CDR2 SMNVEV (reference sequence). The CDR3 is 14 amino acids. V shed 5 bases, J shed 5 bases, and the junction held 4 bases outside the gene matches. CDR3 protein: CASSLAGERDTQYF. CDR3 nucleotide sequence: TGTGCCAGCAGTCTAGCGGGGGAGCGAGATACGCAGTATTTT.

The J gene is TRBJ2-5, the V gene TRBV6-5; D may be TRBD1 (5 bases). Germline values: CDR1 MNHEY, CDR2 SVGAGI. Trimming removed 6 bases at V and 2 bases at J, with 10 bases between. The CDR3 runs 13 residues. This chain's CDR3 is CASRGAGQETQYF. In DNA form, the CDR3 reads TGTGCCAGCAGAGGGGCAGGACAAGAGACCCAGTACTTC.

This clone is a singleton in its sample. The chain carries TRBV19 and TRBJ1-5; possible D gene TRBD1, 6 bases. The CDR3 is 17 residues long. V was cut by 6 bases and J by 0 bases, with 18 bases left in between. CDR1 is LNHDA and CDR2 is SQIVND in the germline V gene (reference sequence). Here the CDR3 reads CASRPGHFDYSNQPQHF. The CDR3 DNA reads as TGTGCCAGTAGGCCGGGACACTTCGATTATAGCAATCAGCCCCAGCATTTT. Variable domain in full (rest from reference TRBV19 and TRBJ1-5): DGGITQSPKYLFRKEGQNVTLSCEQNLNHDAMYWYRQDPGQGLRLIYYSQIVNDFQKGDIAEGYSVSREKKESFPLTVTSAQKNPTAFYLCASRPGHFDYSNQPQHFGDGTRLSIL.

This clone was counted a single time. This sequence joins TRBV6-5 and TRBJ1-5, with D unclear. CDR1 and CDR2 from the germline V gene are MNHEY and SVGAGI. The CDR3 has 12 residues. V lost 6 bases, J lost 6 bases, and 9 bases lay in between. CDR3 in amino acids: CASSYLFQPQHF. CDR3 DNA sequence: TGTGCCAGCAGCTATTTATTTCAGCCCCAGCATTTT.

This clone was seen more than once but under ten times. The chain couples TRBV2 to TRBJ1-6; unclear D gene. V was cut by 8 bases and J by 10 bases, with 15 bases left in between. The CDR3 has 13 amino acids. Germline CDR1 and CDR2: SNHLY and FYNNEI. CDR3: CASYFPGGSPLHF. The CDR3 DNA reads TGTGCCAGCTACTTTCCGGGAGGGTCACCCCTCCACTTT.